The clone carrying this T cell receptor beta chain was seen at least ten times. Amplified regions were TCR beta CDR3 sequences from RNA transcripts. TCR CDR3 regions were first amplified by RT-PCR with HTBI primers. TCRdb independently ran MiXCR on the multiplex PCR reads; one entry per CDR3 protein. The sample contains some 500,000 distinct CDR3 sequences, roughly an eighth of which appear only once. This CDR3 is built from 12 residues. The ends were cut back, 4 bases at V and 2 bases at J, with 6 bases in the middle. In germline, CDR1 is SGHRS, CDR2 YFSETQ. The sample belongs to a study of T cells in Graves' hyperthyroidism and ophthalmopathy. Graves' hyperthyroidism was deemed stable given no ophthalmopathy progression within 18 months. Exclusions: uncontrolled infection, other autoimmune disease, pregnancy, lactation.

Sequences were obtained from blood. The clonotype comes from a young woman with Graves' hyperthyroidism. This chain joins TRBV5-1 and TRBJ1-2, with D maybe TRBD1 (5 bases). CDR3 amino acids: CASSRDNYGYTF. In DNA form, the CDR3 reads TGCGCCAGCAGCCGGGACAACTATGGCTACACCTTC.